These 30 T cell receptor beta chains were all obtained from the same sample, sequenced in a study of blood T cell repertoires in COVID-19. Clones were sequenced by immunoSEQ multiplex PCR, and TCRdb holds only the in-frame ones, with some missing. The sample shows about 220,000 clones, approximately 82% of them seen only once. The source material was PBMCs or T cells enriched from blood (not recorded which). These receptor sequences come from a man aged 35 to 55 who had recovered from COVID-19.

Only a few counts were recorded for this clone. DNA of the CDR3: TGTGCCAGCAGCCCCCGCGGGGTCTACAATGAGCAGTTCTTC. It specifies CASSPRGVYNEQFF. The chain combines TRBV11-2 with TRBJ2-1; possible D gene TRBD2, 6 bases. The V gene's germline CDR1 is SGHAT and CDR2 FQNNGV. V lost 5 bases and J lost 3, with 11 bases in between. The CDR3 extends over 14 amino acids.

The gene calls are TRBV4-1 and TRBJ2-3; D uncertain. Germline loops: CDR1 MGHRA, CDR2 YSYEKL. The CDR3 runs to 14 residues. The ends were cut back, 0 bases at V and 1 base at J, with 5 bases in the middle. The CDR3 coding sequence is TGCGCCAGCAGCCAAGATCGGGGCACAGATACGCAGTATTTT. It translates to CASSQDRGTDTQYF.

Here the CDR3 DNA reads TGTGCCACCGAGAAGGGGGCGAACTATGGCTACACCTTC. Its translation is CATEKGANYGYTF. The chain joins TRBV10-3 to TRBJ1-2, with 7 bases identical to TRBD1. Germline loops: CDR1 ENHRY, CDR2 SYGVKD. J lost 2 bases, V lost 10 bases, and 7 bases had no gene match. The CDR3 extends over 13 amino acids.

This clone came up a few times. This sequence joins TRBV11-2 and TRBJ1-2, with D possibly TRBD1 on 6 matching bases. The germline CDR1 and CDR2 sequences are SGHAT and FQNNGV. Trimming took 1 base from V and 1 from J, leaving 22 bases between them. The CDR3 runs to 19 residues. CDR3 residues: CASSLGLGHGRVFNYGYTF. CDR3 bases: TGTGCCAGCAGCTTAGGCTTGGGACACGGTCGTGTATTTAACTATGGCTACACCTTC.

The rearrangement joins TRBV7-9 to TRBJ2-2, with D uncertain. This CDR3 region has 11 residues. Trimming took 3 bases from V and 9 from J, leaving 5 bases between them. Germline CDR1 reads SEHNR; CDR2 reads FQNEAQ (reference sequence). DNA for the CDR3: TGTGCCAGCAGCTTCACAAGGGAGCTGTTTTTT. Translating it yields CASSFTRELFF.

This sequence joins TRBV28 and TRBJ2-6; D is uncertain. This CDR3 region has 13 residues. Per germline, CDR1 MDHEN and CDR2 SYDVKM. The germline V and J ends were trimmed by 4 bases and 8 bases, with 9 bases remaining between them. CDR3 sequence (DNA): TGTGCCAGCAGTTGGGCGCAGACCAACGTCCTGACTTTC. Its translation: CASSWAQTNVLTF.

This chain joins TRBV11-2 and TRBJ1-2; no reliable D call. V shed 0 bases and J shed 8 bases, with 13 bases lying between them. Germline V gene sequence: CDR1 SGHAT, CDR2 FQNNGV. The CDR3 has 14 residues. The CDR3 sequence is CASSLERMVGGYTF. The CDR3 DNA is TGTGCCAGCAGCTTAGAACGGATGGTCGGGGGCTACACCTTC. The whole variable domain, remainder taken from reference TRBV11-2 and TRBJ1-2, is EAGVAQSPRYKIIEKRQSVAFWCNPISGHATLYWYQQILGQGPKLLIQFQNNGVVDDSQLPKDRFSAERLKGVDSTLKIQPAKLEDSAVYLCASSLERMVGGYTFGSGTRLTVV.

The rearrangement uses TRBV9 and TRBJ1-2; TRBD1 is a possible D gene (6 bases). Looked up from germline, CDR1 is SGDLS and CDR2 is YYNGEE. The CDR3 consists of 15 residues. Deletions cut 0 bases from V and 7 bases from J, with 16 bases between. CDR3: CASSVEPHRDGGYTF. CDR3 nucleotide sequence: TGTGCCAGCAGCGTAGAGCCCCACAGGGATGGTGGCTACACCTTC.

This clone was counted only a few times. This chain uses TRBV28 with TRBJ1-1; 10 bases align to TRBD1. There are 15 residues in the CDR3. The junction had 5 bases not matched to a gene; V was cut back by 6 bases and J by 1 base. Germline V lookup: CDR1 MDHEN, CDR2 SYDVKM. CDR3 sequence: CASSRDRGRNTEAFF. CDR3 DNA sequence: TGTGCCAGCAGCCGAGACAGGGGGCGGAACACTGAAGCTTTCTTT.

The chain recombines TRBV5-1 with TRBJ1-1; D might be TRBD1 (6 bases). This CDR3 is built from 13 residues. Germline CDR1 SGHRS, CDR2 YFSETQ. V lost 5 bases and J lost 8, with 16 bases in between. The CDR3 DNA reads TGCGCCAGCAGTTATGACAGGACCCGGGAAGCTTTCTTT. Residues: CASSYDRTREAFF.

The V and J genes are TRBV6-5 and TRBJ2-1; 8 nucleotides match TRBD2. Germline CDR1 reads MNHEY; CDR2 reads SVGAGI. The CDR3 is made up of 14 amino acids. V was clipped by 6 bases and J by 5 bases; unmatched bases: 6. CDR3 amino acids: CASSASLADNEQFF. In nucleotides, the CDR3 is TGTGCCAGCAGCGCTTCACTAGCGGACAATGAGCAGTTCTTC.

This sequence joins TRBV5-5 and TRBJ1-2; 7 bases line up with TRBD1. From germline, CDR1 is SGHKS and CDR2 YYEKEE (reference sequence). V shed 3 bases and J 5 bases; nucleotides not matched to a gene: 4. The CDR3 length is 13 residues. Written as DNA, the CDR3 is TGTGCCAGCAGCTCGACAGGGATGTATGGCTACACCTTC. Translated, it gives CASSSTGMYGYTF.

The rearrangement uses TRBV19 and TRBJ2-1, with 12 bases aligning to TRBD2. The CDR3 length is 15 residues. V gave up 6 bases and J gave up 10 bases; unmatched junction bases: 10. From germline, CDR1 is LNHDA and CDR2 SQIVND (reference sequence). This CDR3 is CASRSRTSGTPEQFF. The CDR3, as DNA: TGTGCCAGTAGAAGTCGGACTAGCGGGACCCCGGAGCAGTTCTTC.

This clone was counted a single time. The CDR3 DNA reads TGCAGCGGAAAACAGGGGGGAGCTGAAGCTTTCTTT. Its translation: CSGKQGGAEAFF. The J gene is TRBJ1-1, the V gene TRBV29-1, with 8 bases lining up with TRBD1. The germline CDR1 and CDR2 sequences are SQVTM and ANQGSEA. This CDR3 contains 12 residues. The V gene end was trimmed by 7 bases and the J gene end by 6 bases; junction bases not matched to a gene: 7. Looking up the rest from reference TRBV29-1 and TRBJ1-1 gives the full variable domain: SAVISQKPSRDICQRGTSLTIQCQVDSQVTMMFWYRQQPGQSLTLIATANQGSEATYESGFVIDKFPISRPNLTFSTLTVSNMSPEDSSIYLCSGKQGGAEAFFGQGTRLTVV.

The chain carries TRBV28 and TRBJ1-5; D is uncertain. CDR1 and CDR2 (germline): MDHEN, SYDVKM. The CDR3 extends over 14 amino acids. V shed 5 bases and J shed 7 bases, with 15 bases lying between them. The CDR3 region has the DNA TGTGCCAGCAGTCTATCAAGCGGGGAACAGCCCCAGCATTTT. It encodes CASSLSSGEQPQHF.

The chain uses TRBV4-2 and TRBJ1-4; D uncertain. The germline CDR1 and CDR2 sequences are LGHNA and YNFKEQ. V gave up 4 bases and J gave up 6 bases, with 12 bases separating them. CDR3 size: 14 residues. The CDR3 is CASSRSGEDEKLFF. The DNA of the CDR3 is TGTGCCAGCAGCCGCTCGGGAGAAGATGAAAAACTGTTTTTT.

For this clone: At one boundary the junction diverges from the germline segment, which might be a read error. J is TRBJ1-5 and V is TRBV2; 7 nucleotides agree with TRBD1. CDR3 length equals 12 residues. CDR1 and CDR2 from the germline V gene are SNHLY and FYNNEI. The CDR3 sequence is CASSGTAQLQHF. CDR3 coding DNA: TGTGCCAGCAGCGGGACAGCCCAGCTCCAGCATTTT.

The chain is built from TRBV3-1 (or the pseudogene TRBV3-2) and TRBJ2-4; D remains unclear. Germline V gives CDR1 LGHDT, CDR2 YNNKEL (reference sequence). There are 17 residues in the CDR3. V was trimmed by 3 bases and J by 1 base, leaving 16 bases between them. DNA of the CDR3: TGTGCCAGCAGCCACCACACCGCGGATTTGGCCAAAAACATTCAGTACTTC. This translates into CASSHHTADLAKNIQYF.

The CDR3 DNA is TGTGCCAGCAGCCTGGATGGGGGCGGTGGTCAGCCCCAGCATTTT. Residues: CASSLDGGGGQPQHF. This chain uses TRBV5-8 with TRBJ1-5, with D possibly being TRBD1 (6 bases). The CDR3 has 15 residues. From germline, CDR1 is SGHTS and CDR2 YDEGEE. V lost 4 bases and J 6 bases, leaving 17 bases between the germline ends.

The CDR3 loop reads CASSTPGAEDGNTIYF. CDR3 bases: TGTGCCAGCTCAACTCCAGGGGCCGAGGATGGAAACACCATATATTTT. The chain is built from TRBV18 and TRBJ1-3; a possible D gene is TRBD1 (6 bases). Germline CDR1 KGHSH, CDR2 LQKENI. This CDR3 is 16 amino acids long. V lost 5 bases to trimming and J lost 3 bases, with 17 bases between them.

This chain joins TRBV6-5 and TRBJ2-5; unclear D gene. V lost 7 bases to trimming and J lost 5 bases, with 8 bases between them. CDR1 is MNHEY, CDR2 SVGAGI, per germline. The CDR3 spans 11 residues. CDR3 nucleotides: TGTGCCAGCACTAAAACGGAGACCCAGTACTTC. Its protein product is CASTKTETQYF.

The rearrangement joins TRBV5-4 to TRBJ1-2; D remains unclear. The CDR3 extends over 16 amino acids. Trimming took 2 bases from V and 2 from J, leaving 16 bases between them. Germline loops: CDR1 SGHNT, CDR2 YYREEE (reference sequence). CDR3 residues: CASSLMVAAQNYGYTF. As DNA, the CDR3 is TGTGCCAGCAGCTTAATGGTAGCGGCACAAAACTATGGCTACACCTTC.

The table lists this clone with many counts. The sample contains more than one DNA sequence encoding this CDR3. The chain couples TRBV5-1 to TRBJ1-1; no clear D gene. Per the germline V gene, CDR1 is SGHRS and CDR2 is YFSETQ. V was pared by 0 bases and J by 1 base, with 4 bases between. The CDR3 is 13 residues long. The CDR3 loop reads CASSLAGNTEAFF. The CDR3 DNA reads as TGCGCCAGCAGCTTGGCAGGGAACACTGAAGCTTTCTTT. Using reference TRBV5-1 and TRBJ1-1 for the parts outside the CDR3, the full variable domain is KAGVTQTPRYLIKTRGQQVTLSCSPISGHRSVSWYQQTPGQGLQFLFEYFSETQRNKGNFPGRFSGRQFSNSRSEMNVSTLELGDSALYLCASSLAGNTEAFFGQGTRLTVV.

This chain uses TRBV30 with TRBJ2-2; D gene uncertain. CDR3 length: 11 residues. V dropped 0 bases and J dropped 6 bases, with 2 bases sitting between them. The germline V gene encodes CDR1 GTSNPN and CDR2 SVGIG (reference sequence). CDR3 DNA: TGTGCCTGGAGTGTCGCCGGGGAGCTGTTTTTT. This encodes CAWSVAGELFF.

V gene TRBV10-3 combines with J gene TRBJ2-2; TRBD1 matches 7 bases. This CDR3 contains 14 residues. Germline lookup yields CDR1 ENHRY and CDR2 SYGVKD. Trimming removed 2 bases from V and 6 bases from J; junction bases left unmatched: 3. In DNA, the CDR3 is TGTGCCATCAGTGAGACCACAGGGGCCGGGGAGCTGTTTTTT. This sequence encodes CAISETTGAGELFF.

This chain joins TRBV12-5 and TRBJ1-2, with 7 bases aligning to TRBD1. Germline V gene data show CDR1 as LGHNT and CDR2 as FRNRAP. The length of the CDR3 is 15 residues. V gave up 2 bases and J gave up 4 bases; unmatched junction bases: 7. CDR3 sequence reads: CASGLTRTGGYGYTF. For the CDR3, the DNA is TGTGCTAGTGGTTTGACCCGGACAGGTGGCTATGGCTACACCTTC.

This sequence joins TRBV6-4 and TRBJ1-1, with a tentative D call TRBD1 (6 bases). V was trimmed by 7 bases and J by 1 base, leaving 13 bases between them. CDR3 length: 14 residues. Looked up from germline, CDR1 is MRHNA and CDR2 is SNTAGT. The CDR3 loop is CASTPDSKNTEAFF. The CDR3 DNA reads TGTGCCAGCACCCCGGACAGCAAGAACACTGAAGCTTTCTTT.

This clone was seen once. This sequence joins TRBV18 and TRBJ2-5; 10 bases fit TRBD1. Trimming removed 4 bases from V and 5 bases from J; junction bases left unmatched: 7. The CDR3 spans 15 residues. Per the germline V gene, CDR1 is KGHSH and CDR2 is LQKENI. The CDR3 nucleotides read TGTGCCAGCTCACGTCGGGACAGGGGAAGTGAGACCCAGTACTTC. Translating it yields CASSRRDRGSETQYF.

V is TRBV5-1 and J is TRBJ1-1; 9 positions match TRBD1. This CDR3 is built from 14 residues. Germline V gene sequence: CDR1 SGHRS, CDR2 YFSETQ. V shed 3 bases, J shed 3 bases, and the junction held 3 bases outside the gene matches. The CDR3 spells CASSSRDRDTEAFF. The CDR3, as DNA: TGCGCCAGCAGCTCACGGGACAGGGACACTGAAGCTTTCTTT. Looking up the rest from reference TRBV5-1 and TRBJ1-1 gives the full variable domain: KAGVTQTPRYLIKTRGQQVTLSCSPISGHRSVSWYQQTPGQGLQFLFEYFSETQRNKGNFPGRFSGRQFSNSRSEMNVSTLELGDSALYLCASSSRDRDTEAFFGQGTRLTVV.

The DNA for the CDR3 is TGTGCCAGCAGTTTTGAGAACTTTCTCAGCGACTATGGCTACACCTTC. Protein: CASSFENFLSDYGYTF. The chain links TRBV28 to TRBJ1-2; no firm D call. Germline CDR1 and CDR2: MDHEN and SYDVKM. The CDR3 spans 16 residues. Trimming took 3 bases from V and 3 from J, leaving 17 bases between them.